This entry features one T cell receptor beta chain sequence. Within the sample, other DNA sequences also encode this same CDR3. The data were obtained in a study of memory CD4+ T cells and cytomegalovirus serostatus. As for the study in general: This sample comes from healthy Belgian adults, several CMV seropositive, roughly 22 seronegative.

The sort gate was single viable CD3+CD4+CD8-CD45RO+ cells for memory CD4+ T cells. CMV serostatus came from serum IgG against pp150, pp28, p38, p52. The V and J ends lost 5 bases and 0 bases, in that order; junction bases with no gene match: 3. In germline, CDR1 is SNHLY, CDR2 FYNNEI. The CDR3 is 14 residues long. Original methodology: Out-of-frame sequences were removed, leaving around 2,000,000 distinct TCRbeta sequences. The table came from immunoSEQ multiplex PCR; TCRdb's copy has only in-frame clones and leaves some out. V and J calls plus clone size are reproduced from that table; the DNA served to infer D and trimming. The table includes approximately 70,000 clones, about three quarters detected once.

The sequenced sample consisted of memory CD4+ T cells from blood. The TCR originated in an adult in good health and CMV-seropositive. V is TRBV2 and J is TRBJ1-1; the match to TRBD1 covers 7 bases. CDR3 sequence (DNA): TGTGCCAGCAGTCGGACAGGTTTGAACACTGAAGCTTTCTTT. The encoded protein is CASSRTGLNTEAFF. Variable domain in full (rest from reference TRBV2 and TRBJ1-1): EPEVTQTPSHQVTQMGQEVILRCVPISNHLYFYWYRQILGQKVEFLVSFYNNEISEKSEIFDDQFSVERPDGSNFTLKIRSTKLEDSAMYFCASSRTGLNTEAFFGQGTRLTVV.